Detailed here is one TCR beta chain. The sample comes from a study of blood T cell repertoires in COVID-19. Study-wide background: Acute-phase and convalescent COVID-19 samples originated in the United States, Italy and Spain.

Clones were sequenced by immunoSEQ multiplex PCR, and TCRdb holds only the in-frame ones, with some missing. The sample has roughly 200,000 clones, around 89% seen once. In terms of age and location, participants ranged from roughly 18 to 100 years and lived in about 25 US areas. Self-reported history from a screening survey and questionnaire set each donor's cohort. Among Cohort 3 donors, those recovered had two negative PCRs, clearance, or symptom resolution. The length of the CDR3 is 15 residues. V dropped 2 bases and J dropped 7; count of bases not matched to a gene: 2. Germline V gene sequence: CDR1 SNHLY, CDR2 FYNNEI.

V usage is TRBV2 and J usage is TRBJ1-6; the match to TRBD1 covers 10 bases. Sequenced input: PBMCs or T cells enriched from blood (not recorded which). The TCR sequence derives from a man aged 30 to 39 who had recovered from COVID-19. The CDR3 DNA reads as TGTGCCAGCAGTGAATGGACAGGGGGAAATTCACCCCTCCACTTT. The encoded protein is CASSEWTGGNSPLHF.